This T cell receptor (beta chain) is from a study of shared clonotypes between healthy human individuals. The overall study: Contributing individuals were a couple of females and a few males aged 18 to 49. The study used three CD4 naive, three CD4 memory, two CD8 naive and one CD8 memory plate per donor. Study results and caveats: The low donor count limited represented genetic and exposure-history diversity.

CD8 cells regarded as naive lacked CD45RO, were positively chosen for CCR7, and omitted terminally differentiated effector memory CD45RA+ cells. To note about this clone: Its antigen is unknown.

TCRdb's copy holds only in-frame clones and misses some; the assay was immunoSEQ multiplex PCR. The sample has around 650,000 clones, approximately 96% seen once. This sequence originates from a woman aged 25 to 39 in good health. The sequencing input was naive CD8+ T cells sorted from blood.

CDR3 protein: CASSLGTGKYEQYF. The CDR3 region has the DNA TGTGCCAGCAGCTTAGGGACAGGGAAATACGAGCAGTACTTC. V and J are TRBV11-2 and TRBJ2-7; 8 bases match TRBD1. The germline CDR1 and CDR2 sequences are SGHAT and FQNNGV. The J segment lost 4 bases and the V segment lost 1 base, leaving 3 bases of the junction unmatched. The CDR3 is 14 amino acids.